The clone carrying this T cell receptor beta chain was seen at least ten times. The sample is drawn from a study of regulatory T cells in long-lasting Graves disease. Documented time point: newly diagnosed GD, antithyroid drugs for less than 3 months. Making the TCR library involved RNA that had been extracted from PBMCs. Sequencing libraries for TCR beta were prepared with iRepertoire HTBI primers and Arm-PCR of CDR3 regions. TCRdb redid the calling of the multiplex PCR reads with MiXCR, one entry per CDR3 protein. The sample has approximately 270,000 distinct CDR3 sequences, about 20% seen once. Germline V gene sequence: CDR1 DFQATT, CDR2 SNEGSKA (reference sequence). V was pared by 3 bases and J by 0 bases, with 9 bases between. CDR3 length equals 14 residues. The same data also went into a second study, on T cells in Graves' hyperthyroidism and ophthalmopathy. As that report states: The blood repertoire included most of the expanded thyroid clonotypes above 0.001.

This clonotype originated in a woman under 40 with Graves disease. The V gene is TRBV20-1, the J gene TRBJ1-3, with a weak D call TRBD1 (6 bases). Sequenced here: peripheral blood mononuclear cells (PBMCs), sampled at new diagnosis, from a patient treated with antithyroid drugs. CDR3 loop: CSARDRRSGNTIYF. CDR3 nucleotide sequence: TGCAGTGCTAGGGACAGACGCTCTGGAAACACCATATATTTT.